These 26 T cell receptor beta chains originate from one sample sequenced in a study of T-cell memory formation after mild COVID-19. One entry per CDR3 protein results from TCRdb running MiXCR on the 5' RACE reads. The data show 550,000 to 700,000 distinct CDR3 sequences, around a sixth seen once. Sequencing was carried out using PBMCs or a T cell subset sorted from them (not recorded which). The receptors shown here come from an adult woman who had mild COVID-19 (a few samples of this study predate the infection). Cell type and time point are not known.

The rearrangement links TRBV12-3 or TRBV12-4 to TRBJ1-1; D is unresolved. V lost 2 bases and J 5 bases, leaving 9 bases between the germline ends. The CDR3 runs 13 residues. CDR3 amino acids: CASSLREGTEAFF. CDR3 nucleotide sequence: TGTGCCAGCAGTTTAAGGGAAGGGACTGAAGCTTTCTTT.

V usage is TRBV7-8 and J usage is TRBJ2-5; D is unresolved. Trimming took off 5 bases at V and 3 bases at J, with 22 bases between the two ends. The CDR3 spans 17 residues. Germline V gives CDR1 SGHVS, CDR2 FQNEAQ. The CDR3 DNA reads TGTGCCAGCAGCCTAGAGCCCCTAGGCCTTAGGGAAGAGACCCAGTACTTC. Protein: CASSLEPLGLREETQYF.

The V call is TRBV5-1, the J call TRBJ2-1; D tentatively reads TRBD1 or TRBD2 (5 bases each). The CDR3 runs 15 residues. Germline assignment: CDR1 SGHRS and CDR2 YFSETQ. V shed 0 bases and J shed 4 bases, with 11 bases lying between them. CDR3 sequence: CASSLGWGMYNEQFF. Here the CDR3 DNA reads TGCGCCAGCAGCTTGGGTTGGGGGATGTACAATGAGCAGTTCTTC. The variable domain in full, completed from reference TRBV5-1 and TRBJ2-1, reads KAGVTQTPRYLIKTRGQQVTLSCSPISGHRSVSWYQQTPGQGLQFLFEYFSETQRNKGNFPGRFSGRQFSNSRSEMNVSTLELGDSALYLCASSLGWGMYNEQFFGPGTRLTVL.

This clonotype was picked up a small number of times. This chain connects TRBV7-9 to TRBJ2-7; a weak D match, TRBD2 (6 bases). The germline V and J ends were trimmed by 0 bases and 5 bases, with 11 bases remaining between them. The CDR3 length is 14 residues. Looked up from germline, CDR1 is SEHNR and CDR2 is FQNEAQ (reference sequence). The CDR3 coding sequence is TGTGCCAGCAGCTTAGCGGGAGGTAGGAACGAGCAGTACTTC. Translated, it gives CASSLAGGRNEQYF.

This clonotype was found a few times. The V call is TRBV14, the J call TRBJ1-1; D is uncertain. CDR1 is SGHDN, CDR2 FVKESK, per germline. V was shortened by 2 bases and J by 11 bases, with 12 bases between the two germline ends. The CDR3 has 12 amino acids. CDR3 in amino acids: CASSQHLTGAFF. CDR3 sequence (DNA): TGTGCCAGCAGCCAACACCTGACGGGGGCTTTCTTT.

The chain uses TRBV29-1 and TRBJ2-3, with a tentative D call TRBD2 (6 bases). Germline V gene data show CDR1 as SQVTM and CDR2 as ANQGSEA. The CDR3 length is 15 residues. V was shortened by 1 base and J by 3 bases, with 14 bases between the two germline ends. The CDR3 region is CSVEGADGGTDTQYF. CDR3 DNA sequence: TGCAGCGTTGAAGGAGCGGACGGGGGAACAGATACGCAGTATTTT.

The CDR3 DNA is TGCGCCAGCAGCCAACAACCCGGGACTAGCGGGGGTGTAACAGATACGCAGTATTTT. Translation: CASSQQPGTSGGVTDTQYF. The V gene is TRBV4-1, the J gene TRBJ2-3; 14 bases fit TRBD2. This CDR3 is built from 19 residues. The germline CDR1 and CDR2 sequences are MGHRA and YSYEKL. V gave up 2 bases and J gave up 3 bases; unmatched junction bases: 10.

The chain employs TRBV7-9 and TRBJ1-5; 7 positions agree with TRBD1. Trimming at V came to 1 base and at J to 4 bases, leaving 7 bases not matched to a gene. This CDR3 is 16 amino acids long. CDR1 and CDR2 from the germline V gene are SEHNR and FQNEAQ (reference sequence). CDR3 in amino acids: CASSLGVTGSNQPQHF. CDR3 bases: TGTGCCAGCAGCTTAGGGGTGACAGGGTCAAATCAGCCCCAGCATTTT.

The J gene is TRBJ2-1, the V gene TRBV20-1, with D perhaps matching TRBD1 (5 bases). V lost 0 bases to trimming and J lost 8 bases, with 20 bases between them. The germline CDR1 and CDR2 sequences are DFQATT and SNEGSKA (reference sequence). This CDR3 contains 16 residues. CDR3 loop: CSAREGVGGAWDEQFF. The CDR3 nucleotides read TGCAGTGCTAGAGAAGGGGTTGGCGGAGCCTGGGATGAGCAGTTCTTC.

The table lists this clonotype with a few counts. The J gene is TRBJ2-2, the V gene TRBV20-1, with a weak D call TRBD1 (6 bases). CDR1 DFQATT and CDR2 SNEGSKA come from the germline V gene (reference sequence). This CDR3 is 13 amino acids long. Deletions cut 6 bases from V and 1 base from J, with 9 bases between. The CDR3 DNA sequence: TGCAGTGCCAAGACAGGGAACACCGGGGAGCTGTTTTTT. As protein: CSAKTGNTGELFF.

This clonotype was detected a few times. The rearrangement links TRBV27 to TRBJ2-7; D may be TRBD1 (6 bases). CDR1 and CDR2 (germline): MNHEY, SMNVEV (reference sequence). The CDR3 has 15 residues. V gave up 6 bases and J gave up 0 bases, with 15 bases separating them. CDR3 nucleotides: TGTGCCAGCAGCTTCACAGGGACCAGCTCCTACGAGCAGTACTTC. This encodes CASSFTGTSSYEQYF.

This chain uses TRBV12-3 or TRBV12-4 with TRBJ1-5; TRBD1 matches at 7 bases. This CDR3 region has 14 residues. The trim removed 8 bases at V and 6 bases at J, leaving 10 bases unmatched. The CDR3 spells CASCRQGSVQPQHF. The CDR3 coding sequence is TGTGCCAGCTGTCGACAGGGTTCCGTTCAGCCCCAGCATTTT.

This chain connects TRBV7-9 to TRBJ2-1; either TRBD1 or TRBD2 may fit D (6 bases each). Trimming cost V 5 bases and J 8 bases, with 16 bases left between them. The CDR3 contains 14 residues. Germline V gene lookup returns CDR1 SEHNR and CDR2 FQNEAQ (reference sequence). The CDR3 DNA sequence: TGTGCCAGCAGCCGGGCGACAGGAGGGGATGAGCAGTTCTTC. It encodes CASSRATGGDEQFF.

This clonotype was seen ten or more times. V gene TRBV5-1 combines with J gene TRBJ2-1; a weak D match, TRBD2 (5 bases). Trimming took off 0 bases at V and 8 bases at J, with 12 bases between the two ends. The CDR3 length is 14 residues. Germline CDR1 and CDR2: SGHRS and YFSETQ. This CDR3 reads CASSLVRPGDEQFF. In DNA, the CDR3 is TGCGCCAGCAGCTTGGTGAGGCCCGGGGATGAGCAGTTCTTC.

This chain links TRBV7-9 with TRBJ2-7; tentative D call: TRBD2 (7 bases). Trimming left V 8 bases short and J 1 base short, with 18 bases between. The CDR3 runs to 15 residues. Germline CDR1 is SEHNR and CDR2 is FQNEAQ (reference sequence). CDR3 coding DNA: TGTGCCAGCCGGCTAGGGGGGGCTCTGTCCTACGAGCAGTACTTC. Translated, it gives CASRLGGALSYEQYF.

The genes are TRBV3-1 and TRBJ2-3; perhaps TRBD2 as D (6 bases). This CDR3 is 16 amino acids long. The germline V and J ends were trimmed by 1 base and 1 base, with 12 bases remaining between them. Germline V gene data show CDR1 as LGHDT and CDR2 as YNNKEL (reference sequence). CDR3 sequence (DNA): TGTGCCAGCAGCCAAGTCGGCGGGGTTCGCACAGATACGCAGTATTTT. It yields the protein CASSQVGGVRTDTQYF.

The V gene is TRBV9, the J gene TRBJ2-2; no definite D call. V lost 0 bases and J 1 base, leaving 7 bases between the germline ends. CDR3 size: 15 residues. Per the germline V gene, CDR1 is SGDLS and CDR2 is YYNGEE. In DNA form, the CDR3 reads TGTGCCAGCAGCGTAGCGGGCAGGAACACCGGGGAGCTGTTTTTT. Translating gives CASSVAGRNTGELFF.

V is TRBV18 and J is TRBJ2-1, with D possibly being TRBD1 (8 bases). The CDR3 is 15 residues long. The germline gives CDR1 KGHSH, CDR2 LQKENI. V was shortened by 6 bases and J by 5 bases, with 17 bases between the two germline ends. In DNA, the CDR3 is TGTGCCAGCTCCGCACAGGGGGGGGTCAACAATGAGCAGTTCTTC. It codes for CASSAQGGVNNEQFF.

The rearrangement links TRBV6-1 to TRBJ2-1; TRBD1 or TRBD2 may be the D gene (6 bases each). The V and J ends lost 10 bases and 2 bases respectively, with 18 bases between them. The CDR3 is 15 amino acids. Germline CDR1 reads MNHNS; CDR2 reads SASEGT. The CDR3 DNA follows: TGTGCCACCATAAGGGCGGGACAAGCCTACAATGAGCAGTTCTTC. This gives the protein CATIRAGQAYNEQFF.

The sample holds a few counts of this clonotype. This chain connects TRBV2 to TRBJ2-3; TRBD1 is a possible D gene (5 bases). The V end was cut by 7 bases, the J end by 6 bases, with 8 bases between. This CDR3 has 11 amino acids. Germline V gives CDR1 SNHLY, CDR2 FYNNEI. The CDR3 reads CASKGLDTQYF. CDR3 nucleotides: TGTGCCAGCAAGGGGCTGGATACGCAGTATTTT. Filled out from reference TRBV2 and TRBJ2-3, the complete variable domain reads EPEVTQTPSHQVTQMGQEVILRCVPISNHLYFYWYRQILGQKVEFLVSFYNNEISEKSEIFDDQFSVERPDGSNFTLKIRSTKLEDSAMYFCASKGLDTQYFGPGTRLTVL.

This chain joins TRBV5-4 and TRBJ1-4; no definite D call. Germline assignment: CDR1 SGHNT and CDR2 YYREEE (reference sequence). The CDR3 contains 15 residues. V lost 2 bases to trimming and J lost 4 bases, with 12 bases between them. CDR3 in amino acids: CASSFRAGDNEKLFF. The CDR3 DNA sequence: TGTGCCAGCAGCTTTAGGGCAGGTGATAATGAAAAACTGTTTTTT.

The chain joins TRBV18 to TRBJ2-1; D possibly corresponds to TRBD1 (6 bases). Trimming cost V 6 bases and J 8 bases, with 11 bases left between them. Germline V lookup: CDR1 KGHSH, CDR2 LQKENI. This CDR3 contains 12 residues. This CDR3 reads CASSQNRDEQFF. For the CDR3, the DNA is TGTGCCAGCTCGCAAAACAGGGATGAGCAGTTCTTC. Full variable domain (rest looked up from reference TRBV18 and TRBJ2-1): NAGVMQNPRHLVRRRGQEARLRCSPMKGHSHVYWYRQLPEEGLKFMVYLQKENIIDESGMPKERFSAEFPKEGPSILRIQQVVRGDSAAYFCASSQNRDEQFFGPGTRLTVL.

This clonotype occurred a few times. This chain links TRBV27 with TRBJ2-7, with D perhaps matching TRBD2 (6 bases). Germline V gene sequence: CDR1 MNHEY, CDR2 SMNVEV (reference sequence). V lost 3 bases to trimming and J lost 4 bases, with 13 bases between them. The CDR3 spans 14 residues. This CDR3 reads CASSFRGRAYEQYF. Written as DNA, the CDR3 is TGTGCCAGCAGTTTCCGGGGGAGAGCATACGAGCAGTACTTC.

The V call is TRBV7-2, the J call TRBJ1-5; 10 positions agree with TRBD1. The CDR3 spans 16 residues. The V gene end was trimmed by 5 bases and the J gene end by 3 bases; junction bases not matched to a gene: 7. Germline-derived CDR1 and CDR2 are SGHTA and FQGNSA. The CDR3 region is CASSDRDRGHNQPQHF. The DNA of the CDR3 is TGTGCCAGCAGCGACCGAGACAGGGGGCACAATCAGCCCCAGCATTTT.

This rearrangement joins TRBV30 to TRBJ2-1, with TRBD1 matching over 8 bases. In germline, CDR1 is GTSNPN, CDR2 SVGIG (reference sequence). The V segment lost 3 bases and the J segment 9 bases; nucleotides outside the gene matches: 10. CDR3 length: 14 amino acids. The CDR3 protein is CAWSLGQVRGEQFF. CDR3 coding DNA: TGTGCCTGGAGCCTGGGACAGGTTAGGGGTGAGCAGTTCTTC.

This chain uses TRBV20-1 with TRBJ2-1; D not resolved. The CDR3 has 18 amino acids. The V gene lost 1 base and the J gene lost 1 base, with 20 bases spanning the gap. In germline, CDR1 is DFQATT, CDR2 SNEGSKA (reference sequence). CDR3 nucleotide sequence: TGCAGTGCTAGAGCCTTTTCCGACAAGATAGGGTCCTACAATGAGCAGTTCTTC. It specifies CSARAFSDKIGSYNEQFF.